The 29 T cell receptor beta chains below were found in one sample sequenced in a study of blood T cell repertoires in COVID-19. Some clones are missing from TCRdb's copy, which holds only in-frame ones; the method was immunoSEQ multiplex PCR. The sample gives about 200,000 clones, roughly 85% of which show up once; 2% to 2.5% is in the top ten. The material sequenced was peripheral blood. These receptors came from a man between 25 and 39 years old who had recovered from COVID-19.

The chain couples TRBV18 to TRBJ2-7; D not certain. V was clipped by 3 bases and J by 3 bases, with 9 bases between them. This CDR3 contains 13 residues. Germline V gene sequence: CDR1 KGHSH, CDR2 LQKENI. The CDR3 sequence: CASSPAGGYEQYF. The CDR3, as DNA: TGTGCCAGCTCACCGGCTGGCGGCTACGAGCAGTACTTC.

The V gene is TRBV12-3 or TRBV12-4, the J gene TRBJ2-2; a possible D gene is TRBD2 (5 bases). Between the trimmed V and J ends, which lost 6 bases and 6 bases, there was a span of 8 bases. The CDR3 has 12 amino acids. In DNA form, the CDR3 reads TGTGCCAGCAGCGCGGGCCCCGGGGAGCTGTTTTTT. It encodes CASSAGPGELFF.

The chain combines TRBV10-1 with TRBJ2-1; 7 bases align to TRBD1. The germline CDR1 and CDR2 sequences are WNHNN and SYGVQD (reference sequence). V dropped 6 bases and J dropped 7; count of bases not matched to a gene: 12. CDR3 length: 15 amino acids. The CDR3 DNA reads TGCGCCAGCAGAGATACAGGGGTGGGATGGAATGAGCAGTTCTTC. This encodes CASRDTGVGWNEQFF.

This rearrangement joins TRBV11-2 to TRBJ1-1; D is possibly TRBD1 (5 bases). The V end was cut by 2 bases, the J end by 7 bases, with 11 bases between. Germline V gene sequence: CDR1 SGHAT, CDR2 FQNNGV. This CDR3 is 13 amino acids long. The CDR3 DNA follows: TGTGCCAGCAGCTTAACAGGAAGGGGTGAAGCTTTCTTT. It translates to CASSLTGRGEAFF.

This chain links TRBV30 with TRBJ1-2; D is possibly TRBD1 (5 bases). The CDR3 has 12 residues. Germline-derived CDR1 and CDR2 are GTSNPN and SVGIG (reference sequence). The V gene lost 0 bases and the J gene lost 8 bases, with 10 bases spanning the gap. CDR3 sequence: CAWSVYGGGYTF. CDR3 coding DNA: TGTGCCTGGAGTGTCTACGGGGGGGGCTACACCTTC.

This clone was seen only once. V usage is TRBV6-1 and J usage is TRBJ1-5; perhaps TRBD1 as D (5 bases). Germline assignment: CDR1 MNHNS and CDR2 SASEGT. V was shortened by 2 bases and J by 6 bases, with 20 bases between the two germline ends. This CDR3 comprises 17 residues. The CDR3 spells CASSEREGSRGGQPQHF. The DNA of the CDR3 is TGTGCCAGCAGTGAAAGGGAGGGTTCGCGCGGGGGTCAGCCCCAGCATTTT.

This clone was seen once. CDR3 sequence reads: CASSPQGARYNSPLHF. DNA of the CDR3: TGTGCCAGCTCACCCCAGGGGGCCCGTTATAATTCACCCCTCCACTTT. The genes are TRBV18 and TRBJ1-6, with 8 bases aligning to TRBD1. Trimming cost V 3 bases and J 4 bases; bases outside gene matches: 5. Germline V CDR1 and CDR2: KGHSH, LQKENI. This CDR3 spans 16 amino acids. Variable domain in full (rest from reference TRBV18 and TRBJ1-6): NAGVMQNPRHLVRRRGQEARLRCSPMKGHSHVYWYRQLPEEGLKFMVYLQKENIIDESGMPKERFSAEFPKEGPSILRIQQVVRGDSAAYFCASSPQGARYNSPLHFGNGTRLTVT.

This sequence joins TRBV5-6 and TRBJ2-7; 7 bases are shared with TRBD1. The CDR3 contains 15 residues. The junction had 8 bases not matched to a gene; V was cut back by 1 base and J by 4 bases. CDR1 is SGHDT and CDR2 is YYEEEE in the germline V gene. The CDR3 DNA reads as TGTGCCAGCAGCTTGAGAGGGGGCGAAAGGTACGAGCAGTACTTC. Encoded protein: CASSLRGGERYEQYF.

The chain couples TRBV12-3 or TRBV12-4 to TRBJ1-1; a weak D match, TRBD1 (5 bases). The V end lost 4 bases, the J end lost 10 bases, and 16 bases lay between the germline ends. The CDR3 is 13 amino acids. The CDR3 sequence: CASSSSWGRGAFF. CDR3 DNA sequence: TGTGCCAGCAGTTCATCCTGGGGGAGGGGAGCTTTCTTT.

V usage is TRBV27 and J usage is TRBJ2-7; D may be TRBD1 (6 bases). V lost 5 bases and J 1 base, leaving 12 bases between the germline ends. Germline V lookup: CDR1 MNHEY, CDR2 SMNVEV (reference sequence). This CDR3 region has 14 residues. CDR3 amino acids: CASSPRTVSYEQYF. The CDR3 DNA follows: TGTGCCAGCAGTCCCCGGACAGTTTCCTACGAGCAGTACTTC.

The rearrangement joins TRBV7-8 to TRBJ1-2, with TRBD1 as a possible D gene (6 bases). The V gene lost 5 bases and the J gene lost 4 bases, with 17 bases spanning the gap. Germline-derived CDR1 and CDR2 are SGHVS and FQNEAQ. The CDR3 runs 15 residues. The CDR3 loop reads CASSPWVTGAYGYTF. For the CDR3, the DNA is TGTGCCAGCAGCCCATGGGTGACAGGAGCCTATGGCTACACCTTC.

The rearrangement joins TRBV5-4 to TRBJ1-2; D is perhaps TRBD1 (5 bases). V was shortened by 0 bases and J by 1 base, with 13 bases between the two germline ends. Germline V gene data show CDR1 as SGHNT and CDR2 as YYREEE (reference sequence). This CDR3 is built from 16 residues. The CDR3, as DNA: TGTGCCAGCAGCTTGGTGACAAGACAGAGTAACTATGGCTACACCTTC. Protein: CASSLVTRQSNYGYTF.

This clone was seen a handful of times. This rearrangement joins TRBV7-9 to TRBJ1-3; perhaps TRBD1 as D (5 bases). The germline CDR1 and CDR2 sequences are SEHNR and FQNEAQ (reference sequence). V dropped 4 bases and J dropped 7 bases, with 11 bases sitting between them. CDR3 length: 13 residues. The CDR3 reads CASSWGTRNTIYF. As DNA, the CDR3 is TGTGCCAGCAGCTGGGGCACAAGGAACACCATATATTTT.

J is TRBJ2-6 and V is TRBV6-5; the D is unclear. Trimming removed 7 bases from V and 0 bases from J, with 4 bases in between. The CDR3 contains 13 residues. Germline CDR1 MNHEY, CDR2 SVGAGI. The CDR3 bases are TGTGCCAGCAAGCCCTCTGGGGCCAACGTCCTGACTTTC. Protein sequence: CASKPSGANVLTF.

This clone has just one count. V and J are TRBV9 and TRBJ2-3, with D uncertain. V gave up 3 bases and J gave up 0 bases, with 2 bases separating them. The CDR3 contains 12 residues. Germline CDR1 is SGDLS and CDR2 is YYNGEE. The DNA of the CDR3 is TGTGCCAGCAGCGCTAGCACAGATACGCAGTATTTT. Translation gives CASSASTDTQYF.

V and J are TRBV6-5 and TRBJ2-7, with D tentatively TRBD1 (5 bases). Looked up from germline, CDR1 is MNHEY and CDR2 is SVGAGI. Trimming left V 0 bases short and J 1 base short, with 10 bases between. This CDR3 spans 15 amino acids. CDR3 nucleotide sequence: TGTGCCAGCAGTTACTCACAGGTTGATTCCTACGAGCAGTACTTC. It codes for CASSYSQVDSYEQYF.

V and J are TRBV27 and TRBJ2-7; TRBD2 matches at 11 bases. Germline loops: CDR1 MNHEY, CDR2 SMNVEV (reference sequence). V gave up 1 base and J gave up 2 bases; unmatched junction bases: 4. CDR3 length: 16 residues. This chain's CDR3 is CASSLYPSGGPYEQYF. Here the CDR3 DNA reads TGTGCCAGCAGTTTATATCCTAGCGGGGGGCCCTACGAGCAGTACTTC.

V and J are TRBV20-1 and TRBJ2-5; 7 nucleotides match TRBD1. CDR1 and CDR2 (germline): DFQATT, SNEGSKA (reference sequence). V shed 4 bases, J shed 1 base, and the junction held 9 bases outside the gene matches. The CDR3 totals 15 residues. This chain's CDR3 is CSATDSGQTQETQYF. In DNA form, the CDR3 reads TGCAGTGCTACTGATTCGGGACAGACCCAAGAGACCCAGTACTTC.

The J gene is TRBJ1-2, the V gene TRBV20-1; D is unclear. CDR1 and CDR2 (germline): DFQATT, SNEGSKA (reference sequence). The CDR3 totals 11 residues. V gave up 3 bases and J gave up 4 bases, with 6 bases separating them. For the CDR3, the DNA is TGCAGTGCTAGTTCGTCCTATGGCTACACCTTC. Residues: CSASSSYGYTF.

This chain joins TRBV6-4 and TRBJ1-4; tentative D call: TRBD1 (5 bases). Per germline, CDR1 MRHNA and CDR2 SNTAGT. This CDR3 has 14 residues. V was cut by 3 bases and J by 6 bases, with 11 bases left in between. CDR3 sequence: CASSEGEEDEKLFF. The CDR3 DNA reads TGTGCCAGCAGTGAAGGGGAGGAAGATGAAAAACTGTTTTTT.

For the CDR3, the DNA is TGTGCCAGCAGCTCCCGACTAGCGGGGGTGACCGGGGAGCTGTTTTTT. Its protein is CASSSRLAGVTGELFF. This chain links TRBV3-1 (or the pseudogene TRBV3-2) with TRBJ2-2; 12 bases line up with TRBD2. Germline V CDR1 and CDR2: LGHDT, YNNKEL (reference sequence). V lost 5 bases, J lost 5 bases, and 6 bases stayed unmatched. This CDR3 region has 16 residues.

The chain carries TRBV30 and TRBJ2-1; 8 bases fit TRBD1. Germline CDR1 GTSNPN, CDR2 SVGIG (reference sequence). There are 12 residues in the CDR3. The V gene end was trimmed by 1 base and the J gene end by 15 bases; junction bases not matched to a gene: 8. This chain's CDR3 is CAWSGTGSLVFF. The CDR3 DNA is TGTGCCTGGAGTGGGACAGGGAGTTTAGTGTTCTTC.

In DNA form, the CDR3 reads TGCGCCAGCAGCCAACGGGGGGGACCTGGAAACACCATATATTTT. Translated: CASSQRGGPGNTIYF. The V and J genes are TRBV4-1 and TRBJ1-3, with D perhaps matching TRBD1 (5 bases). The CDR3 sequence is 15 residues long. Germline CDR1 MGHRA, CDR2 YSYEKL. Trimming removed 2 bases at V and 2 bases at J, with 10 bases between.

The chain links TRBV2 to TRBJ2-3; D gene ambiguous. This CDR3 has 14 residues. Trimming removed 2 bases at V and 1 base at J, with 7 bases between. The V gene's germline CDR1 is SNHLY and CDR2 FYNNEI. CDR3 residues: CASSELSGTDTQYF. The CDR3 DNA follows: TGTGCCAGCAGTGAACTCAGCGGCACAGATACGCAGTATTTT.

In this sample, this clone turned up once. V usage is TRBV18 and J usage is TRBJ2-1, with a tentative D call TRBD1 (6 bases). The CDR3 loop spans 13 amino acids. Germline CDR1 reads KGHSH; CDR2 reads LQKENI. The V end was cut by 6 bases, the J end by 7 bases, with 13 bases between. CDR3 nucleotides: TGTGCCAGCTCCAATGCACAGGGAAATGAGCAGTTCTTC. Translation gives CASSNAQGNEQFF. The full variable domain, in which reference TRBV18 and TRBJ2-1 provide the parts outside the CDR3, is NAGVMQNPRHLVRRRGQEARLRCSPMKGHSHVYWYRQLPEEGLKFMVYLQKENIIDESGMPKERFSAEFPKEGPSILRIQQVVRGDSAAYFCASSNAQGNEQFFGPGTRLTVL.

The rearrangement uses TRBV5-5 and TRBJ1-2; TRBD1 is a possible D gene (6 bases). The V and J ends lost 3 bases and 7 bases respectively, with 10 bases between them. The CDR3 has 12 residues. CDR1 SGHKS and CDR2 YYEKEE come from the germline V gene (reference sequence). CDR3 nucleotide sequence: TGTGCCAGCAGCTCACAGGGTAGTGGCTACACCTTC. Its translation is CASSSQGSGYTF.

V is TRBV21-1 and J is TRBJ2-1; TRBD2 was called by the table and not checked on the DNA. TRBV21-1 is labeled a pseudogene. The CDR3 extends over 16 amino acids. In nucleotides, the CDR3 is TGTGCCAGCAGCAAAGTGGCTAGCGGGGGGATCAATGAGCAGTTCTTC. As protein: CASSKVASGGINEQFF.

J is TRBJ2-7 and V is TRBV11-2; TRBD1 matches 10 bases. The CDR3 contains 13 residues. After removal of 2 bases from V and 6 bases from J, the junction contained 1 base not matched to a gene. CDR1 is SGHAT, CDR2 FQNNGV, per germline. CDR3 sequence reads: CASSLWDRGEQYF. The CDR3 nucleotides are TGTGCCAGCAGCTTATGGGACAGGGGCGAGCAGTACTTC.

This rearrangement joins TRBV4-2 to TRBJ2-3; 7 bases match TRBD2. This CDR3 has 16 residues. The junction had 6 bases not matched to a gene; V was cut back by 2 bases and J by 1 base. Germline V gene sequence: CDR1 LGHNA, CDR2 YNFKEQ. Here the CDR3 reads CASSQSNGGGTDTQYF. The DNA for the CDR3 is TGTGCCAGCAGCCAATCTAATGGGGGGGGCACAGATACGCAGTATTTT.